A selection of T cell receptor beta chains follows, all from one sample in a study of blood T cells in healthy people across ages. TCRdb re-derived calls from the 5' RACE reads in MiXCR, one entry per CDR3 protein. The table shows approximately 290,000 distinct CDR3 sequences, with less than 30% occurring only once. The material sequenced was blood. These receptors were collected from a woman in her seventies in good health. The CDR3 runs from the conserved cysteine through the conserved F or W. The D gene is left open where the match is weak. Part of the rows lack a size; the others show once, few, many or a class for expanded clones.

D	V	J	length	size	CDR3	DNA
NA	TRBV18	TRBJ1-1	13	few	CASSPSGNAEAFF	TGTGCCAGCTCACCTTCGGGAAACGCTGAAGCTTTCTTT
TRBD1	TRBV9	TRBJ1-2	12	many	CASSGTGNGYTF	TGTGCCAGCAGCGGGACAGGGAATGGCTACACCTTC
NA	TRBV7-2	TRBJ2-1	15	NA	CASSLLAGDYNKQFF	TGTGCCAGCAGCTTACTCGCGGGCGATTACAATAAGCAGTTCTTC
NA	TRBV12-3/TRBV12-4	TRBJ2-3	15	NA	CASRPNRASTDTQYF	TGTGCCAGCAGACCAAACAGGGCTAGCACAGATACGCAGTATTTT
NA	TRBV7-2	TRBJ2-3	14	NA	CASRPRRDSDTQYF	TGTGCCAGCAGACCTAGACGGGATTCAGATACGCAGTATTTT
TRBD2	TRBV7-2	TRBJ2-5	17	few	CASSGGLATFGLETQYF	TGTGCCAGCAGTGGGGGACTAGCAACTTTCGGTTTGGAGACCCAGTACTTC
NA	TRBV7-2	TRBJ2-1	15	many	CASSLEAPSINEQFF	TGTGCCAGCAGCTTAGAGGCACCGAGCATCAATGAGCAGTTCTTC
TRBD2	TRBV5-1	TRBJ2-5	17	NA	CASSLAGTSGSVETQYF	TGCGCCAGCAGCTTGGCCGGGACTAGCGGGAGTGTTGAGACCCAGTACTTC
TRBD2	TRBV3-1	TRBJ2-1	19	few	CASSHQTHQASSGDNEQFF	TGTGCCAGCAGCCATCAGACCCATCAGGCGTCTAGCGGGGACAATGAGCAGTTCTTC
NA	TRBV9	TRBJ2-7	15	NA	CASSKTGKGSYEQYF	TGTGCCAGCAGCAAGACGGGGAAGGGCTCCTACGAGCAGTACTTC
NA	TRBV5-1	TRBJ2-1	16	NA	CASSFLGTPQGQEQFF	TGCGCCAGCAGCTTTCTAGGGACTCCGCAGGGACAGGAGCAGTTCTTC
NA	TRBV7-9	TRBJ2-5	13	once	CASSPPSKETQYF	TGTGCCAGCAGCCCGCCCTCCAAAGAGACCCAGTACTTC
TRBD2	TRBV12-3/TRBV12-4	TRBJ2-1	17	few	CASSITKLAGSYNEQFF	TGTGCCAGCAGCATTACCAAACTAGCGGGGTCCTACAATGAGCAGTTCTTC
NA	TRBV6-1	TRBJ1-2	14	NA	CASTPIAGENGYTF	TGTGCCAGCACCCCGATTGCAGGGGAGAATGGCTACACCTTC
NA	TRBV18	TRBJ1-4	15	NA	CASSRSGGSNEKLFF	TGTGCCAGCTCACGATCCGGTGGCTCAAATGAAAAACTGTTTTTT
TRBD2	TRBV28	TRBJ2-1	14	NA	CATGLASSYNEQFF	TGTGCCACGGGACTAGCAAGCTCCTACAATGAGCAGTTCTTC
NA	TRBV5-4	TRBJ2-5	14	few	CASSDEEAQETQYF	TGTGCCAGCAGCGACGAAGAGGCGCAAGAGACCCAGTACTTC
NA	TRBV28	TRBJ1-2	14	few	CASTSRAGNYGYTF	TGTGCCAGCACCTCCAGGGCAGGGAACTATGGCTACACCTTC
TRBD2	TRBV6-2/TRBV6-3	TRBJ2-5	13	few	CASRPAGEKTQYF	TGTGCCAGCAGACCAGCGGGAGAAAAGACCCAGTACTTC
TRBD1	TRBV6-1	TRBJ2-1	14	few	CASRTGSSYNEQFF	TGTGCCAGCAGGACAGGGAGCTCCTACAATGAGCAGTTCTTC
TRBD2	TRBV20-1	TRBJ2-2	16	NA	CSARVAGLAGTGELFF	TGCAGTGCTCGAGTTGCCGGACTAGCCGGCACCGGGGAGCTGTTTTTT
NA	TRBV12-3/TRBV12-4	TRBJ2-2	16	few	CASSRAGAPPTGELFF	TGTGCCAGCAGCCGCGCCGGGGCTCCCCCAACCGGGGAGCTGTTTTTT
NA	TRBV12-3/TRBV12-4	TRBJ1-6	15	many	CASRGGEALNSPLHF	TGTGCCAGCAGAGGGGGAGAAGCCTTAAATTCACCCCTCCACTTT
TRBD1	TRBV6-6	TRBJ2-5	14	NA	CASTGTGQQETQYF	TGTGCCAGCACTGGGACAGGGCAACAAGAGACCCAGTACTTC
NA	TRBV5-1	TRBJ1-1	14	many	CASGVGRGGTEAFF	TGCGCCAGCGGCGTAGGGAGGGGTGGCACTGAAGCTTTCTTT
NA	TRBV28	TRBJ1-3	11	few	CASSSWNTIYF	TGTGCCAGCAGCTCGTGGAACACCATATATTTT
NA	TRBV28	TRBJ1-4	13	many	CASSWALSEKLFF	TGTGCCAGCAGTTGGGCCCTAAGTGAAAAACTGTTTTTT
NA	TRBV6-1	TRBJ2-7	13	few	CASRGANFYEQYF	TGTGCCAGCAGGGGGGCGAATTTTTACGAGCAGTACTTC
NA	TRBV18	TRBJ2-7	13	NA	CASSPRQGVEQYF	TGTGCCAGCTCACCACGGCAAGGGGTCGAGCAGTACTTC
TRBD2	TRBV7-9	TRBJ2-1	15	NA	CASSSTLAGGNEQFF	TGTGCCAGCAGCTCCACGCTAGCGGGAGGCAATGAGCAGTTCTTC
NA	TRBV5-4	TRBJ2-1	12	NA	CASSLLPNEQFF	TGTGCCAGCAGCTTATTGCCTAATGAGCAGTTCTTC
TRBD2	TRBV7-2	TRBJ2-1	16	NA	CASSLRLAGGELEQFF	TGTGCCAGCAGCTTACGGCTAGCGGGAGGAGAGCTTGAGCAGTTCTTC
NA	TRBV3-1	TRBJ2-1	15	few	CASSQGTQATHEQFF	TGTGCCAGCAGCCAGGGGACCCAGGCCACACATGAGCAGTTCTTC
NA	TRBV28	TRBJ1-3	16	once	CASSPRPARGGNTIYF	TGTGCCAGCAGTCCCCGCCCGGCCAGAGGCGGAAACACCATATATTTT
NA	TRBV28	TRBJ1-2	14	many	CASSRETLNYGYTF	TGTGCCAGCAGTAGGGAGACTCTAAACTATGGCTACACCTTC
NA	TRBV24-1	TRBJ2-1	15	few	CATSGGASHYNEQFF	TGTGCCACCAGTGGCGGAGCCTCTCACTACAATGAGCAGTTCTTC
TRBD1	TRBV6-5	TRBJ1-1	15	few	CASRATGGWYAEAFF	TGTGCCAGCAGGGCGACAGGGGGCTGGTATGCTGAAGCTTTCTTT
TRBD1	TRBV20-1	TRBJ1-3	15	NA	CSADSGTGAGNTIYF	TGCAGTGCTGATTCCGGGACAGGGGCTGGAAACACCATATATTTT
NA	TRBV2	TRBJ1-1	15	NA	CASRKTGEMNTEAFF	TGTGCCAGCAGGAAGACAGGCGAGATGAACACTGAAGCTTTCTTT
TRBD2	TRBV6-1	TRBJ2-1	18	NA	CASSEALGTSGRYNEQFF	TGTGCCAGCAGTGAAGCCCTCGGGACTAGCGGGAGGTACAATGAGCAGTTCTTC
TRBD2	TRBV7-2	TRBJ2-1	16	NA	CASSLSRTSGRGEQFF	TGTGCCAGCAGCTTAAGCCGGACTAGCGGGAGGGGGGAGCAGTTCTTC
TRBD2	TRBV7-2	TRBJ2-7	15	NA	CASAEFSGRDYEQYF	TGTGCCAGCGCAGAGTTTAGCGGGAGGGACTACGAGCAGTACTTC
NA	TRBV3-1	TRBJ2-3	12	NA	CASSQAVNTQYF	TGTGCCAGCAGCCAGGCAGTCAATACGCAGTATTTT
TRBD1	TRBV6-5	TRBJ1-6	14	few	CASSYDRVASPLHF	TGTGCCAGCAGTTACGACAGGGTCGCGTCACCCCTCCACTTT
TRBD1	TRBV20-1	TRBJ1-2	14	NA	CSASRTGGRRGYTF	TGCAGTGCTAGTAGGACAGGGGGAAGACGAGGCTACACCTTC